Reported below is one TCR beta chain. Clones were sequenced by immunoSEQ multiplex PCR, and TCRdb holds only the in-frame ones, with some missing. The sample has 720,000 or so clones, approximately 83% seen once; the top ten hold more than 0.01%. The sample comes from a study of shared T cell receptors in the human thymus. Germline-derived CDR1 and CDR2 are SGHTA and FQGNSA. The CDR3 spans 17 residues. The ends lost 4 bases at V and 4 bases at J; junction bases unmatched: 9. This sample also appeared in a second study, on human thymus T cells. That paper notes: Biased V and J segment usage appeared in thymus and peripheral blood.

The chain carries TRBV7-2 and TRBJ2-5; 13 bases line up with TRBD2. The receptor comes from a girl in the first two years of life with a congenital heart defect. The specimen was thymocytes. The CDR3 DNA sequence: TGTGCCAGCAGCTCACCAGGACTAGCGGGGGTCCGAGAGACCCAGTACTTC. Its protein is CASSSPGLAGVRETQYF. The full variable domain, in which reference TRBV7-2 and TRBJ2-5 provide the parts outside the CDR3, is GAGVSQSPSNKVTEKGKDVELRCDPISGHTALYWYRQSLGQGLEFLIYFQGNSAPDKSGLPSDRFSAERTGGSVSTLTIQRTQQEDSAVYLCASSSPGLAGVRETQYFGPGTRLLVL.